This entry lists 8 T cell receptor beta chains sequenced from one sample in a study of cytomegalovirus exposure and HLA in healthy donors. The PCR employed 60 Vbeta primers together with 13 Jbeta primers. Measured with immunoSEQ multiplex PCR; TCRdb has only the in-frame clones, and not every one. The table includes 120,000 to 150,000 clones, 76% detected once. The sample was PBMCs. Source of these receptors: a man younger than 30 in good health and CMV-seronegative.

The rearrangement joins TRBV7-6 to TRBJ1-2; a possible D gene is TRBD1 (6 bases). Trimming left V 0 bases short and J 8 bases short, with 13 bases between. CDR3 size: 14 residues. Germline V gene sequence: CDR1 SGHVS, CDR2 FNYEAQ. The DNA of the CDR3 is TGTGCCAGCAGCTTAGCTTTGCAGCAGGGGGGCTACACCTTC. Encoded protein: CASSLALQQGGYTF. The full variable domain, its missing parts supplied by reference TRBV7-6 and TRBJ1-2, is GAGVSQSPRYKVTKRGQDVALRCDPISGHVSLYWYRQALGQGPEFLTYFNYEAQQDKSGLPNDRFSAERPEGSISTLTIQRTEQRDSAMYRCASSLALQQGGYTFGSGTRLTVV.

The J gene is TRBJ1-1, the V gene TRBV7-3, with D possibly being TRBD1 (6 bases). CDR1 is SGHTA and CDR2 is FQGTGA in the germline V gene. The CDR3 runs to 14 residues. The V gene lost 4 bases and the J gene lost 4 bases, with 13 bases spanning the gap. The CDR3 sequence: CASSSQRGGTEAFF. The CDR3 bases are TGTGCCAGCAGCTCACAAAGGGGGGGCACTGAAGCTTTCTTT. Full variable domain (rest looked up from reference TRBV7-3 and TRBJ1-1): GAGVSQTPSNKVTEKGKYVELRCDPISGHTALYWYRQSLGQGPEFLIYFQGTGAADDSGLPNDRFFAVRPEGSVSTLKIQRTERGDSAVYLCASSSQRGGTEAFFGQGTRLTVV.

This clone has only a few counts. This chain connects TRBV30 to TRBJ2-1; 8 bases line up with TRBD2. Germline assignment: CDR1 GTSNPN and CDR2 SVGIG (reference sequence). The J segment lost 2 bases and the V segment lost 1 base, leaving 4 bases of the junction unmatched. The CDR3 has 15 amino acids. The CDR3 is CAWSDQGLAYNEQFF. CDR3 sequence (DNA): TGTGCCTGGAGTGACCAGGGACTAGCCTACAATGAGCAGTTCTTC.

V gene TRBV18 combines with J gene TRBJ1-1; 8 bases fit TRBD1. In germline, CDR1 is KGHSH, CDR2 LQKENI. Trimming took 2 bases from V and 1 from J; bases not matched to a gene: 3. The CDR3 has 15 amino acids. The CDR3 sequence is CASSPIGQGNTEAFF. The CDR3 bases are TGTGCCAGCTCACCAATCGGACAGGGGAACACTGAAGCTTTCTTT.

The sample holds one count of this clone. The gene calls are TRBV4-1 and TRBJ1-6; D call uncertain. V was trimmed by 0 bases and J by 7 bases, leaving 7 bases between them. The CDR3 consists of 14 residues. Germline V CDR1 and CDR2: MGHRA, YSYEKL. The CDR3 reads CASSQDNLNSPLHF. The CDR3 DNA sequence: TGCGCCAGCAGCCAAGATAACTTGAATTCACCCCTCCACTTT.

This chain connects TRBV19 to TRBJ2-7, with 11 nucleotides matching TRBD1. With 10 bases clipped from V and 4 bases from J, the junction kept 9 bases outside the gene matches. The CDR3 runs to 14 residues. Per germline, CDR1 LNHDA and CDR2 SQIVND (reference sequence). In DNA form, the CDR3 reads TGTGCCACCGAAGGGACAGGGGGTATTTACGAGCAGTACTTC. It yields the protein CATEGTGGIYEQYF.

The rearrangement links TRBV11-2 to TRBJ1-5; no clear D. V lost 2 bases to trimming and J lost 4 bases, with 6 bases between them. The V gene's germline CDR1 is SGHAT and CDR2 FQNNGV. CDR3 length: 13 residues. The CDR3 region has the DNA TGTGCCAGCAGCTTAACCCAGAATCAGCCCCAGCATTTT. It is translated as CASSLTQNQPQHF.

The V and J genes are TRBV7-9 and TRBJ2-5; D remains unclear. This CDR3 contains 16 residues. Germline CDR1 reads SEHNR; CDR2 reads FQNEAQ (reference sequence). V was trimmed by 1 base and J by 5 bases, leaving 17 bases between them. The CDR3 reads CASSLVSTYAPETQYF. The DNA of the CDR3 is TGTGCCAGCAGCTTAGTTTCGACTTACGCGCCCGAGACCCAGTACTTC.